This T cell receptor beta chain came from a study of early T cells in non-severe SARS-CoV-2 infection. Study overall: Chains from this unsorted whole-blood bulk RNA could not be paired.

The CDR3 runs to 17 residues. The trim removed 6 bases at V and 5 bases at J, leaving 18 bases unmatched. As to this clonotype: The antigen is undetermined.

The study's findings and limits: Matching results from VDJdb favored anti-spike CD8 responses, leaving private and CD4 specificities undetected.

Each single cDNA molecule received a unique molecular identifier. One entry per CDR3 protein results from TCRdb running MiXCR on the 5' RACE reads. The repertoire has 83,000 or so distinct CDR3 sequences, more than 9% of them found once; the top ten carry 7% to 9%. Source: whole blood, taken at baseline. J is TRBJ1-2 and V is TRBV12-3 or TRBV12-4, with 7 bases that match TRBD1. The receptor was derived from an adult who was a healthcare worker with PCR-confirmed SARS-CoV-2 infection or an uninfected control (not recorded which). CDR3 sequence: CASSLGSLGLQGYGYTF. CDR3 sequence (DNA): TGTGCCAGCAGCCTGGGGTCCCTCGGCCTACAGGGGTATGGCTACACCTTC.